These 14 T cell receptor beta chains were sequenced from one sample in a study of blood T cell repertoires in COVID-19. Sequencing was performed with immunoSEQ multiplex PCR; in TCRdb, only in-frame clones are kept and a portion is missing. This sample has over 70,000 clones, with 88% found just once. The source material was peripheral blood. Receptors were obtained from an elderly woman with acute or convalescent COVID-19.

A word on this clone: An end of the junction does not agree with germline; a read error may underlie this. The V call is TRBV6-1, the J call TRBJ2-1; the match to TRBD2 covers 9 bases. The CDR3 has 15 amino acids. CDR1 is MNHNS and CDR2 is SASEGT in the germline V gene. The CDR3 sequence: CASSEGAGGHIEQFF. The CDR3, as DNA: TGTGCCAGCAGCGAAGGGGCGGGAGGGCATATTGAGCAGTTCTTC.

The genes are TRBV9 and TRBJ2-5, with a possible D match to TRBD2 (5 bases). CDR1 SGDLS and CDR2 YYNGEE come from the germline V gene. This CDR3 is built from 14 residues. V was trimmed by 0 bases and J by 2 bases, leaving 8 bases between them. CDR3 DNA sequence: TGTGCCAGCAGCGTAGGACTATATCAAGAGACCCAGTACTTC. It translates to CASSVGLYQETQYF.

The J gene is TRBJ1-2, the V gene TRBV30; D is uncertain. Trimming shortened V by 3 bases and J by 2 bases, and 7 bases separated the two germline ends. Germline CDR1 and CDR2: GTSNPN and SVGIG (reference sequence). CDR3 size: 12 residues. This CDR3 is CAWRESNYGYTF. CDR3 nucleotides: TGTGCCTGGAGGGAGTCAAACTATGGCTACACCTTC.

The V gene is TRBV5-1, the J gene TRBJ2-7; D uncertain. Germline V CDR1 and CDR2: SGHRS, YFSETQ. The CDR3 totals 14 residues. V gave up 0 bases and J gave up 0 bases, with 7 bases separating them. The CDR3 loop reads CASSLDAHSYEQYF. CDR3 sequence (DNA): TGCGCCAGCAGCTTGGATGCACACTCCTACGAGCAGTACTTC. The full variable domain, completed using reference TRBV5-1 and TRBJ2-7, is KAGVTQTPRYLIKTRGQQVTLSCSPISGHRSVSWYQQTPGQGLQFLFEYFSETQRNKGNFPGRFSGRQFSNSRSEMNVSTLELGDSALYLCASSLDAHSYEQYFGPGTRLTVT.

This chain uses TRBV5-6 with TRBJ1-1; 8 bases line up with TRBD1. Germline CDR1 SGHDT, CDR2 YYEEEE. The CDR3 consists of 15 residues. The V gene end was trimmed by 0 bases and the J gene end by 1 base; junction bases not matched to a gene: 2. Here the CDR3 DNA reads TGTGCCAGCAGCTTGGTAGGACAGGGGAACACTGAAGCTTTCTTT. It encodes CASSLVGQGNTEAFF.

The V and J genes are TRBV7-9 and TRBJ1-4; 9 bases fit TRBD1. With V trimmed by 5 bases and J by 7 bases, 8 bases remained unmatched. The CDR3 is 15 amino acids. Germline V CDR1 and CDR2: SEHNR, FQNEAQ (reference sequence). The CDR3, as DNA: TGTGCCAGCAGCCCTATGGGACAGGGTAGTGAAAAACTGTTTTTT. Translating gives CASSPMGQGSEKLFF.

The rearrangement joins TRBV2 to TRBJ1-1; no definite D call. This CDR3 has 13 residues. The V gene lost 2 bases and the J gene lost 5 bases, with 9 bases spanning the gap. Germline assignment: CDR1 SNHLY and CDR2 FYNNEI. The DNA of the CDR3 is TGTGCCAGCAGTGAAAGAGGGAGGACTGAAGCTTTCTTT. As protein: CASSERGRTEAFF.

The chain combines TRBV7-9 with TRBJ1-2; the D gene is possibly TRBD1 (6 bases). The CDR3 has 15 amino acids. The germline V and J ends were trimmed by 5 bases and 5 bases, with 18 bases remaining between them. The germline CDR1 and CDR2 sequences are SEHNR and FQNEAQ (reference sequence). As DNA, the CDR3 is TGTGCCAGCAGCCCCAACGATGACAGGCTTTATGGCTACACCTTC. Translating it yields CASSPNDDRLYGYTF.

This chain joins TRBV6-5 and TRBJ2-1, with D perhaps TRBD1 (5 bases). The V and J ends lost 6 bases and 3 bases respectively, with 15 bases between them. The CDR3 has 15 residues. Germline V gene sequence: CDR1 MNHEY, CDR2 SVGAGI. The CDR3 region is CASSLNRPYYNEQFF. The CDR3 nucleotides read TGTGCCAGCAGCCTTAACAGGCCTTACTACAATGAGCAGTTCTTC.

V usage is TRBV7-2 and J usage is TRBJ2-2; TRBD2 matches at 9 bases. Germline V CDR1 and CDR2: SGHTA, FQGNSA. The CDR3 extends over 15 amino acids. The J segment lost 7 bases and the V segment lost 1 base, leaving 4 bases of the junction unmatched. CDR3 nucleotides: TGTGCCAGCAGCTTAGGGCTAGCGGGACGCGGGGAGCTGTTTTTT. Translation gives CASSLGLAGRGELFF.

CDR3 sequence: CASSDSGTGGTNTEAFF. In DNA form, the CDR3 reads TGCGCCAGCAGTGATTCCGGGACAGGGGGCACGAACACTGAAGCTTTCTTT. The chain employs TRBV10-2 and TRBJ1-1, with 12 bases that match TRBD1. The length of the CDR3 is 17 residues. The V segment lost 3 bases and the J segment 1 base; nucleotides outside the gene matches: 6. Looked up from germline, CDR1 is WSHSY and CDR2 is SAAADI.

This clone was observed a handful of times. The chain joins TRBV19 to TRBJ1-4; 8 nucleotides align to TRBD1. The CDR3 loop spans 14 amino acids. V lost 3 bases, J lost 7 bases, and 4 bases stayed unmatched. Germline CDR1 reads LNHDA; CDR2 reads SQIVND (reference sequence). The CDR3 here is CASSIPRGREKLFF. CDR3 sequence (DNA): TGTGCCAGTAGTATTCCCAGGGGGCGTGAAAAACTGTTTTTT. The variable domain in full, completed from reference TRBV19 and TRBJ1-4, reads DGGITQSPKYLFRKEGQNVTLSCEQNLNHDAMYWYRQDPGQGLRLIYYSQIVNDFQKGDIAEGYSVSREKKESFPLTVTSAQKNPTAFYLCASSIPRGREKLFFGSGTQLSVL.

The chain couples TRBV5-4 to TRBJ1-4; D gene ambiguous. The V and J ends lost 5 bases and 1 base respectively, with 9 bases between them. CDR1 is SGHNT, CDR2 YYREEE, per germline (reference sequence). The CDR3 covers 14 residues. CDR3 loop: CASSLEGTNEKLFF. CDR3 in DNA: TGTGCCAGCAGTCTCGAGGGAACTAATGAAAAACTGTTTTTT.

This chain uses TRBV18 with TRBJ2-2, with TRBD1 identical over 12 bases. This CDR3 spans 15 amino acids. From germline, CDR1 is KGHSH and CDR2 LQKENI. The V and J ends lost 4 bases and 4 bases, in that order; junction bases with no gene match: 1. The CDR3 sequence is CASSRDRGRTGELFF. CDR3 nucleotides: TGTGCCAGCTCACGGGACAGGGGGCGCACCGGGGAGCTGTTTTTT.